This TCR beta chain was observed in a study of blood T cell repertoires in COVID-19. About the research overall: COVID-19 samples collected from the United States, Italy and Spain covered acute and convalescent phases. T cells, B-cell-depleted T cells, or PBMCs provided the cDNA or gDNA that served as material.

The data were produced by immunoSEQ multiplex PCR, yet TCRdb's version contains in-frame clones alone and is incomplete. The sample gives tens of thousands of clones, 87% of which show up once; about a sixth is in the top ten. There are a few counts of this clone. Trimming stripped 0 bases from V and 5 bases from J, with 8 bases between. Germline-derived CDR1 and CDR2 are MNHEY and SVGAGI. The CDR3 consists of 15 residues. The TCR originated in a human donor with active COVID-19. The donor label of this sample is uncertain. The sample was peripheral blood. This rearrangement joins TRBV6-5 to TRBJ1-6, with a tentative D call TRBD1 (6 bases). In DNA, the CDR3 is TGTGCCAGCAGTTACTCGAACAGGGATAATTCACCCCTCCACTTT. It encodes CASSYSNRDNSPLHF.